This entry features one T cell receptor beta chain sequence. These data come from a study of control samples from healthy donors and cancer patients. The CDR3 covers 16 residues. Germline V lookup: CDR1 SGHAT, CDR2 FQNNGV. Unmatched junction bases numbered 14, after V lost 5 bases and J lost 5 bases. Some clones are missing from TCRdb's copy, which holds only in-frame ones; the method was immunoSEQ multiplex PCR. This sample has 150,000 to 200,000 clones; around nine tenths occur once, and the top ten carry 1.4%. The receptor was isolated from a man aged 25-45 years in good health. This chain joins TRBV11-2 and TRBJ2-5; TRBD1 matches 7 bases. Sequenced: blood. CDR3 DNA: TGTGCCAGCAGCGACACTAGACAGGGTCAGTGGGAGACCCAGTACTTC. This codes for CASSDTRQGQWETQYF.